These 8 T cell receptor beta chains share one sample of origin, sequenced in a study of CD8+ T cells in alopecia areata. Reverse transcribed after extraction, RNA yielded cDNA as the sequencing template. Sequencing used immunoSEQ multiplex PCR; TCRdb keeps in-frame clones, though not all of them. The sample gives roughly 280,000 clones, over 45% of which show up once; roughly 0.88% is in the top ten. Documented treatment: oral pan-JAK inhibitor, 5-10 mg twice daily. The sequencing here drew on CD4+ T cells sorted from blood, taken around week 52, from a patient treated with tofacitinib. The source is a human donor with alopecia areata.

The rearrangement joins TRBV29-1 to TRBJ1-4, with D perhaps TRBD1 (5 bases). V lost 6 bases and J lost 8, with 10 bases in between. This CDR3 has 11 residues. Per germline, CDR1 SQVTM and CDR2 ANQGSEA. Written as DNA, the CDR3 is TGCAGCGTGTTAGAGGGGGAAAAACTGTTTTTT. Its protein product is CSVLEGEKLFF. The full variable domain, completed using reference TRBV29-1 and TRBJ1-4, is SAVISQKPSRDICQRGTSLTIQCQVDSQVTMMFWYRQQPGQSLTLIATANQGSEATYESGFVIDKFPISRPNLTFSTLTVSNMSPEDSSIYLCSVLEGEKLFFGSGTQLSVL.

The chain uses TRBV10-3 and TRBJ1-1; the match to TRBD1 covers 7 bases. CDR1 ENHRY and CDR2 SYGVKD come from the germline V gene. The CDR3 covers 11 residues. J gave up 5 bases and V 8 bases, and 2 bases lay outside the gene matches. The CDR3 sequence: CAIGTVTEAFF. CDR3 nucleotides: TGTGCCATCGGGACAGTAACTGAAGCTTTCTTT.

This clone came up a few times. The rearrangement links TRBV18 to TRBJ2-3; no clear D. The CDR3 runs to 14 residues. CDR1 is KGHSH, CDR2 LQKENI, per germline. V shed 2 bases and J shed 2 bases, with 8 bases lying between them. The CDR3 coding sequence is TGTGCCAGCTCACCAAAAGGGCTCACAGATACGCAGTATTTT. It translates to CASSPKGLTDTQYF.

This clone occurred a few times. The sample contains more than one DNA sequence encoding this CDR3. The chain recombines TRBV30 with TRBJ1-3; D gene uncertain. CDR3 size: 12 residues. Trimming left V 0 bases short and J 1 base short, with 1 base between. CDR1 is GTSNPN, CDR2 SVGIG, per germline (reference sequence). This CDR3 is CAWSVSGNTIYF. In nucleotides, the CDR3 is TGTGCCTGGAGTGTGTCTGGAAACACCATATATTTT.

In its sample, this clone was seen a few times. The V and J genes are TRBV10-3 and TRBJ2-1; 7 bases are shared with TRBD1. This CDR3 has 16 residues. Germline trimming cut 5 bases from V and 0 bases from J; bases unmatched to any gene: 7. Germline V CDR1 and CDR2: ENHRY, SYGVKD. In DNA form, the CDR3 reads TGTGCCATCAGTCAAAACAGGGGACGCTCCTACAATGAGCAGTTCTTC. The encoded protein is CAISQNRGRSYNEQFF.

This chain joins TRBV5-1 and TRBJ2-7; the D gene is possibly TRBD1 (6 bases). Germline lookup yields CDR1 SGHRS and CDR2 YFSETQ. The CDR3 runs 12 residues. Trimming left V 4 bases short and J 6 bases short, with 11 bases between. CDR3 nucleotide sequence: TGCGCCAGCAGCATACAGGGTCTCGAGCAGTACTTC. Protein: CASSIQGLEQYF.

The chain couples TRBV5-1 to TRBJ2-5, with 7 positions matching TRBD1. V dropped 3 bases and J dropped 1; count of bases not matched to a gene: 3. This CDR3 is built from 14 residues. Per germline, CDR1 SGHRS and CDR2 YFSETQ. This CDR3 is CASSSGTAQETQYF. In nucleotides, the CDR3 is TGCGCCAGCAGCTCCGGGACAGCCCAAGAGACCCAGTACTTC.

This chain connects TRBV4-2 to TRBJ1-6; D unclear. The CDR3 is 17 amino acids. Germline-derived CDR1 and CDR2 are LGHNA and YNFKEQ. V dropped 3 bases and J dropped 0 bases, with 12 bases sitting between them. DNA for the CDR3: TGTGCCAGCAGCCACAAAACCGTGAGCTCCTATAATTCACCCCTCCACTTT. Protein: CASSHKTVSSYNSPLHF.